This entry lists 8 T cell receptor beta chains sequenced from one sample in a study of cytomegalovirus exposure and HLA in healthy donors. Primers: 60 Vbeta forward and 13 Jbeta reverse. Clones were read by immunoSEQ multiplex PCR, and TCRdb kept only the in-frame ones, dropping some. The repertoire holds 180,000 or so clones, with roughly a tenth as singletons. The sequencing input was PBMCs. Receptors were obtained from a young woman in good health and CMV-seropositive.

This clone was detected only a few times. The rearrangement joins TRBV4-1 to TRBJ2-5, with D perhaps matching TRBD1 (6 bases). CDR1 and CDR2 (germline): MGHRA, YSYEKL. Trimming left V 7 bases short and J 5 bases short, with 14 bases between. CDR3 length equals 13 residues. The CDR3 sequence is CASTGAGAETQYF. CDR3 DNA sequence: TGCGCCAGCACTGGAGCAGGGGCGGAGACCCAGTACTTC.

J is TRBJ1-4 and V is TRBV6-5; maybe TRBD1 (6 bases). Germline CDR1 reads MNHEY; CDR2 reads SVGAGI. The CDR3 runs 15 residues. The V end was cut by 7 bases, the J end by 4 bases, with 16 bases between. The CDR3 region has the DNA TGTGCCAGCACCCCCGGGGGGCCTTTTAATGAAAAACTGTTTTTT. Its translation: CASTPGGPFNEKLFF.

In this sample, this clone turned up a few times. V and J are TRBV29-1 and TRBJ2-1, with D possibly matching TRBD2 (5 bases). Germline V gene data show CDR1 as SQVTM and CDR2 as ANQGSEA. The CDR3 is made up of 14 amino acids. V was pared by 3 bases and J by 0 bases, with 9 bases between. CDR3 protein: CSVDRADSYNEQFF. The CDR3 bases are TGCAGCGTTGATCGAGCGGACTCCTACAATGAGCAGTTCTTC.

V is TRBV4-1 and J is TRBJ2-7, with 12 bases that match TRBD2. CDR1 MGHRA and CDR2 YSYEKL come from the germline V gene. V shed 3 bases and J 3 bases; nucleotides not matched to a gene: 3. There are 15 residues in the CDR3. The CDR3 DNA reads as TGCGCCAGCAGCCAGACTAGCGGGAGTTACTACGAGCAGTACTTC. Translated: CASSQTSGSYYEQYF.

There are a few counts of this clone. The chain joins TRBV7-9 to TRBJ2-7, with 7 positions matching TRBD2. V lost 1 base and J lost 5; bases outside the gene matches: 8. The germline V gene has CDR1 SEHNR and CDR2 FQNEAQ (reference sequence). The length of the CDR3 is 15 residues. In DNA form, the CDR3 reads TGTGCCAGCAGCTTAGGAGGGAGGGCCCTAAACGAGCAGTACTTC. This codes for CASSLGGRALNEQYF.

This clone was seen more than once but under ten times. The chain couples TRBV4-2 to TRBJ2-7; 7 nucleotides line up with TRBD2. The length of the CDR3 is 13 residues. The ends lost 3 bases at V and 2 bases at J; junction bases unmatched: 1. The germline V gene encodes CDR1 LGHNA and CDR2 YNFKEQ. The CDR3 sequence: CASSQGLPYEQYF. The CDR3 DNA follows: TGTGCCAGCAGCCAGGGACTACCCTACGAGCAGTACTTC.

This chain joins TRBV12-1 and TRBJ2-7; TRBD1 reflects the table's D call only, with no check against the DNA. TRBV12-1 is given as a pseudogene. The CDR3 contains 13 residues. The CDR3 region is CASSVNCQGEQYF. The CDR3 nucleotides read TGTGCCAGCAGCGTGAATTGCCAGGGGGAGCAGTACTTC.

This chain links TRBV2 with TRBJ1-1; 9 bases agree with TRBD1. The CDR3 loop spans 14 amino acids. V was pared by 3 bases and J by 3 bases, with 2 bases of the junction left unmatched. CDR1 and CDR2 from the germline V gene are SNHLY and FYNNEI. CDR3 residues: CASSEDRGDTEAFF. Here the CDR3 DNA reads TGTGCCAGCAGTGAGGACAGGGGCGACACTGAAGCTTTCTTT.